Following are 20 T cell receptor beta chains from one sample sequenced in a study of cytomegalovirus exposure and HLA in healthy donors. PCR was performed using 60 Vbeta and 13 Jbeta primers. The protocol was immunoSEQ multiplex PCR, while the TCRdb copy is restricted to in-frame clones and leaves out a portion. The sample lists approximately 190,000 clones; 84% were seen once. The specimen sequenced was PBMCs. Receptors originate from a boy younger than 18 in good health and CMV-seronegative.

The chain recombines TRBV27 with TRBJ1-4, with 8 bases fitting TRBD1. The CDR3 is 15 residues long. The germline V gene encodes CDR1 MNHEY and CDR2 SMNVEV (reference sequence). Losses at the gene ends were 5 bases for V and 7 bases for J; bases not matched to a gene: 9. CDR3 in amino acids: CASSRYRGSGEKLFF. The CDR3, as DNA: TGTGCCAGCAGTAGATACAGGGGGTCAGGTGAAAAACTGTTTTTT. The full variable domain, its missing parts supplied by reference TRBV27 and TRBJ1-4, is EAQVTQNPRYLITVTGKKLTVTCSQNMNHEYMSWYRQDPGLGLRQIYYSMNVEVTDKGDVPEGYKVSRKEKRNFPLILESPSPNQTSLYFCASSRYRGSGEKLFFGSGTQLSVL.

The V gene is TRBV9, the J gene TRBJ2-3; D is undetermined. The germline gives CDR1 SGDLS, CDR2 YYNGEE. The CDR3 sequence is 14 residues long. Between the trimmed V and J ends, which lost 3 bases and 6 bases, there was a span of 14 bases. This CDR3 reads CASSAPPGGDTQYF. As DNA, the CDR3 is TGTGCCAGCAGCGCACCCCCCGGCGGCGATACGCAGTATTTT.

This chain joins TRBV14 and TRBJ2-2; the match to TRBD1 covers 10 bases. The CDR3 runs 15 residues. J lost 7 bases, V lost 2 bases, and 4 bases had no gene match. Germline-derived CDR1 and CDR2 are SGHDN and FVKESK. Here the CDR3 DNA reads TGTGCCAGCAGCCAATGGGACAGGGGAGACGGGGAGCTGTTTTTT. Translating it yields CASSQWDRGDGELFF.

The rearrangement links TRBV10-2 to TRBJ2-1; 9 nucleotides agree with TRBD1. Germline values: CDR1 WSHSY, CDR2 SAAADI. CDR3 size: 15 residues. J was trimmed by 8 bases and V by 7 bases; bases with no gene match: 12. The CDR3 DNA reads as TGCGCCAGCACCCGACCCGGGACAGGGTTGGATGAGCAGTTCTTC. Protein: CASTRPGTGLDEQFF.

V usage is TRBV7-9 and J usage is TRBJ2-7; 11 bases line up with TRBD1. The V gene end was trimmed by 4 bases and the J gene end by 2 bases; junction bases not matched to a gene: 1. In germline, CDR1 is SEHNR, CDR2 FQNEAQ (reference sequence). The CDR3 covers 14 residues. CDR3 sequence (DNA): TGTGCCAGCAGCTGGGGACAGGGGGCCTACGAGCAGTACTTC. The encoded protein is CASSWGQGAYEQYF.

The J gene is TRBJ1-2, the V gene TRBV6-1, with D hard to call. V lost 7 bases to trimming and J lost 2 bases, with 11 bases between them. The CDR3 spans 13 residues. Germline V gene sequence: CDR1 MNHNS, CDR2 SASEGT. The CDR3 DNA reads as TGTGCCAGCACGTCCTCCTTGAACTATGGCTACACCTTC. Translated, it gives CASTSSLNYGYTF.

This chain links TRBV29-1 with TRBJ2-5; D unclear. With the DNA end fitting TRBJ2-7 better, the J assignment may be wrong. Germline V gives CDR1 SQVTM, CDR2 ANQGSEA. The CDR3 is 12 amino acids. The CDR3 loop is CSVEKASYEQYF. CDR3 coding DNA: TGCAGCGTGGAGAAAGCATCCTACGAGCAGTACTTC.

This sequence joins TRBV20-1 and TRBJ1-2; D might be TRBD1 (6 bases). CDR1 and CDR2 (germline): DFQATT, SNEGSKA (reference sequence). This CDR3 comprises 10 residues. The CDR3 spells CQERGNGYTF. CDR3 coding DNA: TGCCAAGAAAGGGGGAATGGCTACACCTTC.

Points on this clone: One junction end does not reproduce the germline sequence, and a read error may be involved. The CDR3 nucleotides read TGTGCTAGCAGCTTAGCCGGGGGGCGGGAGACCCAGTACTTC. Protein: CASSLAGGRETQYF. The chain recombines TRBV7-7 with TRBJ2-5, with TRBD2 as a possible D gene (7 bases). Germline assignment: CDR1 SSHAT and CDR2 FNYEAQ (reference sequence). This CDR3 has 14 amino acids.

The gene calls are TRBV5-1 and TRBJ1-4; 7 bases map to TRBD1. V dropped 4 bases and J dropped 7; count of bases not matched to a gene: 7. Germline V gene lookup returns CDR1 SGHRS and CDR2 YFSETQ. The CDR3 is made up of 14 amino acids. This CDR3 reads CASSHRDSLEKLFF. Here the CDR3 DNA reads TGCGCCAGCAGCCACCGGGACAGTCTTGAAAAACTGTTTTTT. Supplemented by reference TRBV5-1 and TRBJ1-4, the full variable domain reads KAGVTQTPRYLIKTRGQQVTLSCSPISGHRSVSWYQQTPGQGLQFLFEYFSETQRNKGNFPGRFSGRQFSNSRSEMNVSTLELGDSALYLCASSHRDSLEKLFFGSGTQLSVL.

V is TRBV10-3 and J is TRBJ1-5; no definite D call. CDR3 length: 11 residues. Germline loops: CDR1 ENHRY, CDR2 SYGVKD. V lost 7 bases and J 9 bases, leaving 10 bases between the germline ends. In DNA form, the CDR3 reads TGTGCCATCATCACCAAACTGCCCCAGCATTTT. Its protein is CAIITKLPQHF.

Regarding this clone: One end of the junction varies from germline; a read error may be responsible. V gene TRBV11-2 combines with J gene TRBJ1-2, with TRBD1 matching over 7 bases. The CDR3 loop spans 13 amino acids. The germline CDR1 and CDR2 sequences are SGHAT and FQNNGV. In DNA form, the CDR3 reads TGTGCCAGCAGTCGAGGGACAGTCTGGTCCCCAGTCTTC. Protein sequence: CASSRGTVWSPVF. Drawing the rest from reference TRBV11-2 and TRBJ1-2, the complete variable domain is EAGVAQSPRYKIIEKRQSVAFWCNPISGHATLYWYQQILGQGPKLLIQFQNNGVVDDSQLPKDRFSAERLKGVDSTLKIQPAKLEDSAVYLCASSRGTVWSPVFGSGTRLTVV.

The rearrangement links TRBV27 to TRBJ2-3; D gene ambiguous. Germline assignment: CDR1 MNHEY and CDR2 SMNVEV (reference sequence). CDR3 length: 14 residues. Trimming took off 7 bases at V and 5 bases at J, with 16 bases between the two ends. The CDR3 nucleotides read TGTGCCAGCATGGCTAGACTCGTAGGAGATACGCAGTATTTT. This codes for CASMARLVGDTQYF.

The V gene is TRBV25-1, the J gene TRBJ2-1; D is uncertain. Germline loops: CDR1 MGHDK, CDR2 SYGVNS. The CDR3 totals 13 residues. Trimming removed 4 bases at V and 5 bases at J, with 9 bases between. The CDR3 is CASSVWANNEQFF. In nucleotides, the CDR3 is TGTGCCAGCAGTGTCTGGGCCAACAATGAGCAGTTCTTC.

The chain recombines TRBV28 with TRBJ1-3; TRBD1 agrees at 8 bases. The CDR3 spans 16 residues. V was pared by 5 bases and J by 2 bases, with 8 bases of the junction left unmatched. CDR1 is MDHEN and CDR2 is SYDVKM in the germline V gene. The CDR3 loop is CASSDPGRGPGNTIYF. CDR3 DNA sequence: TGTGCCAGCAGTGACCCGGGCAGGGGGCCTGGAAACACCATATATTTT.

This chain links TRBV6-5 with TRBJ2-2; the match to TRBD1 covers 10 bases. Germline V lookup: CDR1 MNHEY, CDR2 SVGAGI. V gave up 6 bases and J gave up 5 bases; unmatched junction bases: 6. The CDR3 contains 15 residues. This chain's CDR3 is CASRPPGQGTGELFF. The CDR3 nucleotides are TGTGCCAGCAGGCCCCCGGGACAGGGGACCGGGGAGCTGTTTTTT.

The genes are TRBV30 and TRBJ1-2; D gene uncertain. The CDR3 totals 13 residues. Germline V lookup: CDR1 GTSNPN, CDR2 SVGIG (reference sequence). V dropped 4 bases and J dropped 4 bases, with 13 bases sitting between them. The CDR3 DNA sequence: TGTGCCTGGAATCGGGATACGATCTATGGCTACACCTTC. Amino acid sequence: CAWNRDTIYGYTF.

This chain joins TRBV18 and TRBJ1-1; D unclear. The V end lost 3 bases, the J end lost 1 base, and 9 bases lay between the germline ends. CDR1 and CDR2 from the germline V gene are KGHSH and LQKENI. The CDR3 has 14 amino acids. This CDR3 is CASSPSGRNTEAFF. In DNA, the CDR3 is TGTGCCAGCTCACCCTCAGGCCGGAACACTGAAGCTTTCTTT.

The chain joins TRBV10-3 to TRBJ2-2, with TRBD1 identical over 8 bases. CDR1 is ENHRY, CDR2 SYGVKD, per germline. V trimming: 6 bases; J trimming: 6 bases; junction bases outside the gene matches: 0. The CDR3 loop spans 12 amino acids. The CDR3, as DNA: TGTGCCATCAGACAGGGGGCCGGGGAGCTGTTTTTT. This encodes CAIRQGAGELFF.

V and J are TRBV28 and TRBJ1-1, with a weak D call TRBD1 (5 bases). Per the germline V gene, CDR1 is MDHEN and CDR2 is SYDVKM. With 7 bases removed from V and 5 bases from J, the gap between germline ends came to 14 bases. The CDR3 is 13 residues long. CDR3 nucleotide sequence: TGTGCCAGCACCACGGAGAAGGGGACTGAAGCTTTCTTT. Its translation: CASTTEKGTEAFF. The full variable domain, its missing parts supplied by reference TRBV28 and TRBJ1-1, is DVKVTQSSRYLVKRTGEKVFLECVQDMDHENMFWYRQDPGLGLRLIYFSYDVKMKEKGDIPEGYSVSREKKERFSLILESASTNQTSMYLCASTTEKGTEAFFGQGTRLTVV.